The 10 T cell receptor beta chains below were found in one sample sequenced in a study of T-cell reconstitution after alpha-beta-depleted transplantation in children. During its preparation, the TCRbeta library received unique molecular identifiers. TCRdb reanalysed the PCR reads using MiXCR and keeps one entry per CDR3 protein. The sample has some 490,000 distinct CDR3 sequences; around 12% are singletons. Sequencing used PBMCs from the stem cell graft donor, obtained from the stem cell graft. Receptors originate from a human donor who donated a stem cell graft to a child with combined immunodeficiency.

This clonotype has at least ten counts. The CDR3, as DNA: TGTGCCAGCAGTTATACAGATTACAATGAGCAGTTCTTC. It translates to CASSYTDYNEQFF. The chain uses TRBV6-5 and TRBJ2-1; D not resolved. V gave up 3 bases and J gave up 4 bases, with 7 bases separating them. The CDR3 length is 13 residues. Per germline, CDR1 MNHEY and CDR2 SVGAGI.

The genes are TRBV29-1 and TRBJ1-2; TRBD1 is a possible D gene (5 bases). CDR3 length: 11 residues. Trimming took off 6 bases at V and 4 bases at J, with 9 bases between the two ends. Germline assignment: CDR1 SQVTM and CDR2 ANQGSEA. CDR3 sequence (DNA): TGCAGCGTGGTCGACAGCTATGGCTACACCTTC. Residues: CSVVDSYGYTF.

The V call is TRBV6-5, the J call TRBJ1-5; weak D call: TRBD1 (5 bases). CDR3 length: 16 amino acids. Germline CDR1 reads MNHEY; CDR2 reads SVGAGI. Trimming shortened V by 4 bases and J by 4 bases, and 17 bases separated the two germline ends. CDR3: CASSCFGPRGNQPQHF. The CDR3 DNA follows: TGTGCCAGCAGTTGCTTTGGGCCTCGGGGGAATCAGCCCCAGCATTTT.

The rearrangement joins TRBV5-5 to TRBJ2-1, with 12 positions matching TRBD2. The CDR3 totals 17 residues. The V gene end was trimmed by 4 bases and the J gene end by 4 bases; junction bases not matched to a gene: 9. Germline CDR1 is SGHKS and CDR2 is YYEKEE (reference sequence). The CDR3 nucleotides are TGTGCCAGCAGCATCTTTAGGACTAGCGGGATGTACAATGAGCAGTTCTTC. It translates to CASSIFRTSGMYNEQFF.

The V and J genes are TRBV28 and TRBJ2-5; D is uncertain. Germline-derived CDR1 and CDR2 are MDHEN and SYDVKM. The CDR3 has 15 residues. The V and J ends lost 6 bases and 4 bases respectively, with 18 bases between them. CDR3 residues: CASSPPAPPGETQYF. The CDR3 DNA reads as TGTGCCAGCAGCCCTCCGGCGCCACCTGGAGAGACCCAGTACTTC. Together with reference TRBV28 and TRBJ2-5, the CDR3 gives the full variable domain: DVKVTQSSRYLVKRTGEKVFLECVQDMDHENMFWYRQDPGLGLRLIYFSYDVKMKEKGDIPEGYSVSREKKERFSLILESASTNQTSMYLCASSPPAPPGETQYFGPGTRLLVL.

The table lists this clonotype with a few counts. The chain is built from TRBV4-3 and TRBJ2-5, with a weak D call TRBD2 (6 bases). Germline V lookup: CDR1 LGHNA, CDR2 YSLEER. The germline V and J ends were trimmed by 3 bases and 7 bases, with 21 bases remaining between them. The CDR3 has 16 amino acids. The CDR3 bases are TGCGCCAGCAGCCAGGGGGGTCCGGGGAACACCGGGACCCAGTACTTC. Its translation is CASSQGGPGNTGTQYF.

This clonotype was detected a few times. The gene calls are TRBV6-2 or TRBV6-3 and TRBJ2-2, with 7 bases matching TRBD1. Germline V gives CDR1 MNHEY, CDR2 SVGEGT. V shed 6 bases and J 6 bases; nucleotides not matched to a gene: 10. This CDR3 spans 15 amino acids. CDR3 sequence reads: CASRESGGSSGELFF. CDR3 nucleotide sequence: TGTGCCAGCAGAGAGTCAGGGGGTTCGTCCGGGGAGCTGTTTTTT.

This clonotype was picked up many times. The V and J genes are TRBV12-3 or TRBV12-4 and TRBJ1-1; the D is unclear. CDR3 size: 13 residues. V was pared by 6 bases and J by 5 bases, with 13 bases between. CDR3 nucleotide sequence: TGTGCCAGCAGGATGTTGAGGTGGACTGAAGCTTTCTTT. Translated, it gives CASRMLRWTEAFF.

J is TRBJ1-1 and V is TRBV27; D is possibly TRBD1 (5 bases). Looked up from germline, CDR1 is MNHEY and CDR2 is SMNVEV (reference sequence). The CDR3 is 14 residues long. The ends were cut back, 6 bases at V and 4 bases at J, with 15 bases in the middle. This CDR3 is CASRFGDESTEAFF. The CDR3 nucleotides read TGTGCCAGCAGATTCGGGGACGAAAGCACTGAAGCTTTCTTT.

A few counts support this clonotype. The CDR3, as DNA: TGTGCCAGCAGTAGCGGGGCCCCAGATACGCAGTATTTT. Translating it yields CASSSGAPDTQYF. The rearrangement links TRBV6-1 to TRBJ2-3; 7 bases agree with TRBD2. CDR1 and CDR2 (germline): MNHNS, SASEGT. With V trimmed by 5 bases and J by 4 bases, 3 bases remained unmatched. The CDR3 length is 13 residues.